The T cell receptor (beta chain) under discussion was sequenced for a study of cytomegalovirus exposure and HLA in healthy donors. For the study at large: Both the 100 to 150 validation repertoires and the approximately 700 first-cohort repertoires used the same platform, as reported by a later analysis. Study observations and caveats: TCR beta chains numbering about 160 were designated cytomegalovirus-associated. Confirmation in vitro established that a few CMV-associated chains were specific for CMV antigens.

The donors were members of the approximately 130-subject validation cohort (separate from the approximately 670-subject first cohort). Per the germline V gene, CDR1 is GTSNPN and CDR2 is SVGIG (reference sequence). With 0 bases removed from V and 6 bases from J, the gap between germline ends came to 9 bases. The CDR3 contains 13 residues. A word on this clone: No antigen is known for it.

Repertoires were generated with immunoSEQ multiplex PCR, while TCRdb's copy carries only in-frame clones and drops some. The table includes more than 95,000 clones, about 87% detected once. This receptor was obtained from a man between 18 and 29 years old in good health and CMV-seronegative. The chain links TRBV30 to TRBJ1-5; D not certain. Sample: PBMCs. The CDR3 DNA reads TGTGCCTGGAGTGTAATAGAGGGTCAGCCCCAGCATTTT. Translation: CAWSVIEGQPQHF.